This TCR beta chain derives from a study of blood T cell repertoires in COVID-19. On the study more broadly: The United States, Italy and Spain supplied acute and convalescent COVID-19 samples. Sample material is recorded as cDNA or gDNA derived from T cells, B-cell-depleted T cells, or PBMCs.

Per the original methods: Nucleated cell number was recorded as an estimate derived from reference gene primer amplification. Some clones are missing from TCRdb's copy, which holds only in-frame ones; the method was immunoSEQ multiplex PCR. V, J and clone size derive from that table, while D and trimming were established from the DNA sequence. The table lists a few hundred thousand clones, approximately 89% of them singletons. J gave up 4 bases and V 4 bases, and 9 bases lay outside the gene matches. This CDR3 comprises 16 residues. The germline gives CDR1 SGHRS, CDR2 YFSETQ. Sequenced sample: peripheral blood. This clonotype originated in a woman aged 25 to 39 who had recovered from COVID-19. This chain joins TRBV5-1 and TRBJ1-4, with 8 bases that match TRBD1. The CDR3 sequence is CASSPGTGRGNEKLFF. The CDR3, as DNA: TGCGCCAGCAGCCCTGGGACAGGCAGGGGTAATGAAAAACTGTTTTTT.